This T cell receptor (beta chain) is from a study of blood T cell repertoires in COVID-19. The overall study: Some COVID-19 samples were acute and others convalescent; all came from the United States, Italy and Spain. PBMCs, B-cell-depleted T cells, or T cells were the source of the cDNA or gDNA that made up the material.

The Seattle site enrolled patients during active infection and followed them longitudinally. Original analysis: Quantification of nucleated cells was approximated via reference gene primer amplification. Clones were read by immunoSEQ multiplex PCR, and TCRdb kept only the in-frame ones, dropping some. From that table come the V and J calls and clone size; the DNA was used to work out D and trimming. Among around 60,000 clones listed, over 60% were seen once. The sequencing sample was made of peripheral blood. The TCR comes from an older woman with COVID-19, enrolled during active disease.

The CDR3: CASSLNLAGNNEQFF. CDR3 coding DNA: TGTGCCAGCAGCTTAAATCTAGCGGGTAACAATGAGCAGTTCTTC. This chain links TRBV7-3 with TRBJ2-1; 8 bases are shared with TRBD2. With V trimmed by 1 base and J by 5 bases, 4 bases remained unmatched. The CDR3 has 15 amino acids. CDR1 and CDR2 (germline): SGHTA, FQGTGA.